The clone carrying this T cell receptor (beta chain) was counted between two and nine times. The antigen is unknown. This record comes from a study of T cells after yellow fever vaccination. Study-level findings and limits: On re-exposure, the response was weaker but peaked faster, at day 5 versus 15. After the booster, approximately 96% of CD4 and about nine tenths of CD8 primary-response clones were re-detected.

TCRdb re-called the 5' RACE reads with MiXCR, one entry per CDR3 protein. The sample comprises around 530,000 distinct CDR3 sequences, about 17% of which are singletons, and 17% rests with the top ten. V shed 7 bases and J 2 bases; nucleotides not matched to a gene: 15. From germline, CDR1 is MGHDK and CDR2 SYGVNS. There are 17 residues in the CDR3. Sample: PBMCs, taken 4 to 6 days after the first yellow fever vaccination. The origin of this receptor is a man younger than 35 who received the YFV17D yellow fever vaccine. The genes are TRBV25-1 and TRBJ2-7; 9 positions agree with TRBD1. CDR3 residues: CASNGGGQGRTTYEQYF. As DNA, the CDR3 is TGTGCCAGCAATGGGGGAGGACAGGGGCGGACGACCTACGAGCAGTACTTC.